The rows below give T cell receptor beta chains drawn from one sample of a study of T cells after yellow fever vaccination. TCRdb reprocessed the 5' RACE reads via MiXCR and lists one record per CDR3 protein. The sample lists around 65,000 distinct CDR3 sequences, about 6% seen once, with around 2.1% in the top ten. This sample comprised CD4+ T cells sorted from PBMCs, obtained around 16 days after the first yellow fever vaccination. The receptor source for this set is a man between 18 and 29 years old who received the YFV17D yellow fever vaccine. Both conserved end residues are part of each CDR3. The D gene is left open where the match is weak. A row's size may be missing; if present it is once, few, many or a size class.

d_call j_call clone_size v_call cdr3_aa cdr3_nt
- TRBJ2-5 few TRBV4-3 CASSQTFRGGRETQYF TGCGCCAGCAGCCAGACCTTCCGTGGGGGGAGGGAGACCCAGTACTTC
- TRBJ2-7 many TRBV4-3 CASSQEPRTYEQYF TGCGCCAGCAGCCAAGAGCCGCGAACCTACGAGCAGTACTTC
TRBD1 TRBJ1-5 many TRBV7-9 CASSPGTGYNQPQHF TGTGCCAGCAGCCCAGGGACAGGTTATAATCAGCCCCAGCATTTT
TRBD1 TRBJ2-2 many TRBV2 CASTPLGTGNTGELFF TGTGCCAGCACCCCGCTGGGGACAGGGAACACCGGGGAGCTGTTTTTT
TRBD2 TRBJ2-5 many TRBV6-2/TRBV6-3 CASSYGRGETQYF TGTGCCAGCAGTTACGGGCGGGGGGAGACCCAGTACTTC
- TRBJ2-3 many TRBV19 CASSRRPSDTQYF TGTGCCAGTAGCCGTCGGCCTTCAGATACGCAGTATTTT
- TRBJ1-3 many TRBV7-2 CASSLGQQNTIYF TGTGCCAGCAGCTTAGGACAGCAGAACACCATATATTTT
- TRBJ2-3 many TRBV7-3 CASSLMVADTQYF TGTGCCAGCAGCTTAATGGTGGCAGATACGCAGTATTTT
- TRBJ1-2 many TRBV7-2 CASRSFPDIPNYGYTF TGTGCCAGCAGATCCTTTCCGGACATACCTAACTATGGCTACACCTTC
TRBD1 TRBJ1-1 many TRBV5-1 CASSYRQGINTEAFF TGCGCCAGCAGCTATAGACAGGGGATAAACACTGAAGCTTTCTTT
- TRBJ2-2 many TRBV11-2 CASSLLGGTGELFF TGTGCCAGCAGCCTACTGGGGGGCACCGGGGAGCTGTTTTTT
TRBD2 TRBJ2-1 many TRBV5-4 CASSWRLAGSNEQFF TGTGCCAGCAGCTGGAGACTAGCGGGGTCCAATGAGCAGTTCTTC
TRBD2 TRBJ2-5 many TRBV11-2 CASSTSGGAGTQYF TGTGCCAGCAGCACTAGCGGGGGGGCGGGGACCCAGTACTTC
TRBD1 TRBJ1-2 - TRBV19 CASSRQGSGGYTF TGTGCCAGTAGTAGACAGGGATCGGGCGGCTACACCTTC
TRBD1 TRBJ2-5 many TRBV5-1 CASSLGTGEETQYF TGCGCCAGCAGCTTGGGGACAGGAGAAGAGACCCAGTACTTC
TRBD2 TRBJ2-3 many TRBV7-2 CASRYGGADTQYF TGTGCCAGCAGATACGGGGGGGCAGATACGCAGTATTTT
- TRBJ2-2 - TRBV2 CASSERVARSTGELFF TGTGCCAGCAGTGAGAGGGTTGCGAGGTCCACCGGGGAGCTGTTTTTT
- TRBJ1-3 many TRBV5-6 CASSLAPGSGNTIYF TGTGCCAGCAGCTTGGCTCCGGGCTCTGGAAACACCATATATTTT
- TRBJ2-7 many TRBV12-3/TRBV12-4 CASRGREYEQYF TGTGCCAGCCGGGGACGGGAATACGAGCAGTACTTC
TRBD2 TRBJ2-5 many TRBV12-3/TRBV12-4 CASSLDEGAGEETQYF TGTGCCAGCAGTTTAGACGAAGGAGCGGGGGAAGAGACCCAGTACTTC
- TRBJ2-5 many TRBV20-1 CSAGPLLVGGTQYF TGCAGTGCTGGGCCCTTATTAGTGGGGGGAACCCAGTACTTC
TRBD2 TRBJ2-1 many TRBV12-3/TRBV12-4 CASSLERGGPYNEQFF TGTGCCAGCAGTTTAGAGCGGGGGGGCCCCTACAATGAGCAGTTCTTC
- TRBJ1-2 many TRBV14 CASSQNHGTASYGYTF TGTGCCAGCAGCCAAAACCATGGGACGGCTAGCTATGGCTACACCTTC
- TRBJ2-1 many TRBV7-2 CASGAFSGGEQFF TGTGCCAGCGGAGCTTTTTCTGGGGGAGAGCAGTTCTTC
- TRBJ2-3 many TRBV12-3/TRBV12-4 CASSPSVTDTQYF TGTGCCAGCAGCCCTTCGGTCACAGATACGCAGTATTTT
- TRBJ1-4 few TRBV28 CAVHGGEKLFF TGTGCCGTGCACGGGGGAGAAAAACTGTTTTTT
- TRBJ2-2 many TRBV5-4 CASSLRQGPTGELFF TGTGCCAGCAGCTTGCGGCAGGGACCCACCGGGGAGCTGTTTTTT
TRBD1 TRBJ1-6 many TRBV5-1 CASSPGQGGSYNSPLHF TGCGCCAGCAGCCCCGGACAGGGAGGCTCCTATAATTCACCCCTCCACTTT
- TRBJ2-2 many TRBV6-2/TRBV6-3 CASSYSTQNTGELFF TGTGCCAGCAGTTACTCGACCCAGAACACCGGGGAGCTGTTTTTT